These T cell receptor beta chains were read from a single sample in a study of blood T cell repertoires in COVID-19. Produced via immunoSEQ multiplex PCR; TCRdb's table is partial and in-frame only. The table shows about 180,000 clones, with around 80% occurring only once. The sample comprised peripheral blood. The origin of the receptors is a woman older than 75 with COVID-19, enrolled during active disease. Both conserved end residues are part of each CDR3. A D gene is named only where the DNA matches it firmly. Clone size, where shown, is once, few, many, or a class for clones that have expanded.

clone size: .
V gene: TRBV4-1
D gene: .
J gene: TRBJ2-1
CDR3 DNA: TGCGCCAGCAGCCAAGAGTTGGGCACGGGGGAAAGAGGTGAGCAGTTCTTC
CDR3 protein: CASSQELGTGERGEQFF

clone size: .
V gene: TRBV11-2
D gene: TRBD1
J gene: TRBJ1-1
CDR3 DNA: TGTGCCAGCAGCTTCCCCCGGACAGGGGTCTTCCCTGAAGCTTTCTTT
CDR3 protein: CASSFPRTGVFPEAFF

clone size: .
V gene: TRBV12-5
D gene: TRBD1
J gene: TRBJ2-7
CDR3 DNA: TGTGCTAGTGGTTTGATGCAGGGGGCTGACGACGAGCAGTACTTC
CDR3 protein: CASGLMQGADDEQYF

clone size: .
V gene: TRBV2
D gene: TRBD1
J gene: TRBJ1-4
CDR3 DNA: TGTGCCAGCCGAGGGACAGGCTTGGGTGAAAAACTGTTTTTT
CDR3 protein: CASRGTGLGEKLFF

clone size: .
V gene: TRBV7-2
D gene: .
J gene: TRBJ2-3
CDR3 DNA: TGTGCCAGCAGCTTACGCAGGGGAGAGGGTACGCAGTATTTT
CDR3 protein: CASSLRRGEGTQYF

clone size: .
V gene: TRBV5-4
D gene: TRBD2
J gene: TRBJ2-5
CDR3 DNA: TGTGCCAGCAGCTGGGGAGGGGAGACCCAGTACTTC
CDR3 protein: CASSWGGETQYF

clone size: .
V gene: TRBV2
D gene: .
J gene: TRBJ1-6
CDR3 DNA: TGTGCCAGCACAGTCGAGACGGGAATTTCACCCCTCCACTTT
CDR3 protein: CASTVETGISPLHF

clone size: .
V gene: TRBV18
D gene: .
J gene: TRBJ1-6
CDR3 DNA: TGTGCCAGCTCACCACCGGCACAGGGTGGTAATTCACCCCTCCACTTT
CDR3 protein: CASSPPAQGGNSPLHF

clone size: .
V gene: TRBV12-3/TRBV12-4
D gene: .
J gene: TRBJ2-7
CDR3 DNA: TGTGCCAGCAGTCTATTCCCGGGGGAGCAGTACTTC
CDR3 protein: CASSLFPGEQYF

clone size: .
V gene: TRBV5-1
D gene: .
J gene: TRBJ2-1
CDR3 DNA: TGCGCCAGCAGCTTGGGAGCTATGGGGCCCCAGTTCTTC
CDR3 protein: CASSLGAMGPQFF

clone size: .
V gene: TRBV29-1
D gene: TRBD1
J gene: TRBJ1-2
CDR3 DNA: TGCAGCGTCGTAATACAGGGGGCTGGCGGCTACACCTTC
CDR3 protein: CSVVIQGAGGYTF

clone size: .
V gene: TRBV3-1/TRBV3-2
D gene: .
J gene: TRBJ1-2
CDR3 DNA: TGTGCCAGCAGCCAAGATCCCCTCAGTGGCTACACCTTC
CDR3 protein: CASSQDPLSGYTF

clone size: .
V gene: TRBV5-6
D gene: .
J gene: TRBJ2-7
CDR3 DNA: TGTGCCAGCAGCTGGGAGGCAGGGCCCTACGAGCAGTACTTC
CDR3 protein: CASSWEAGPYEQYF

clone size: .
V gene: TRBV5-1
D gene: .
J gene: TRBJ1-1
CDR3 DNA: TGCGCCAGCAGCTCCCTACCCGGGGGGACTGAAGCTTTCTTT
CDR3 protein: CASSSLPGGTEAFF

clone size: .
V gene: TRBV20-1
D gene: .
J gene: TRBJ2-7
CDR3 DNA: TGCAGTGCGAGTAGCAGGCCCTCCTCCTACGAGCAGTACTTC
CDR3 protein: CSASSRPSSYEQYF

clone size: once
V gene: TRBV11-2
D gene: .
J gene: TRBJ2-3
CDR3 DNA: TGTGCCAGCAGCTTAGGCCGGTTCACAGATACGCAGTATTTT
CDR3 protein: CASSLGRFTDTQYF

clone size: few
V gene: TRBV28
D gene: .
J gene: TRBJ2-2
CDR3 DNA: TGTGCCAGCAGTTTGGGGGGTATCGGGGAGCTGTTTTTT
CDR3 protein: CASSLGGIGELFF

clone size: .
V gene: TRBV4-1
D gene: TRBD1
J gene: TRBJ2-1
CDR3 DNA: TGCGCCAGCAGCCAGCTCCCAGGACAGGGATCGGGCAATGAGCAGTTCTTC
CDR3 protein: CASSQLPGQGSGNEQFF

clone size: .
V gene: TRBV5-6
D gene: TRBD2
J gene: TRBJ2-1
CDR3 DNA: TGTGCCAGCAGCTTGGAGGTCGGGCTAGCGGGAGTCTCGTCCAATGAGCAGTTCTTC
CDR3 protein: CASSLEVGLAGVSSNEQFF

clone size: once
V gene: TRBV10-3
D gene: .
J gene: TRBJ2-7
CDR3 DNA: TGTGCCATCAGTGAGTCGATCACAGAGACCTTCGGCGAGCAGTACTTC
CDR3 protein: CAISESITETFGEQYF

clone size: few
V gene: TRBV7-2
D gene: .
J gene: TRBJ1-5
CDR3 DNA: TGTGCCAGCAGCTTAGTTTCCCGGTCCAATCAGCCCCAGCATTTT
CDR3 protein: CASSLVSRSNQPQHF

clone size: .
V gene: TRBV5-1
D gene: TRBD1
J gene: TRBJ2-3
CDR3 DNA: TGCGCCAGCAGCGCGGGACAGGGAGGAGATACGCAGTATTTT
CDR3 protein: CASSAGQGGDTQYF

clone size: .
V gene: TRBV28
D gene: .
J gene: TRBJ2-3
CDR3 DNA: TGTGCCAGCAGTTTGGACCGGGGGTTGAGTACGCAGTATTTT
CDR3 protein: CASSLDRGLSTQYF

clone size: .
V gene: TRBV7-2
D gene: .
J gene: TRBJ1-5
CDR3 DNA: TGTGCCAGCAGCTTAGCACCGGTCAATCAGCCCCAGCATTTT
CDR3 protein: CASSLAPVNQPQHF

clone size: .
V gene: TRBV7-9
D gene: .
J gene: TRBJ2-5
CDR3 DNA: TGTGCCAGCTCCCCGCCCGGGGGAGTGGGGACCCAGTACTTC
CDR3 protein: CASSPPGGVGTQYF

clone size: .
V gene: TRBV18
D gene: .
J gene: TRBJ1-2
CDR3 DNA: TGTGCCAGCTCATCGACAGGAGCTAACTATGGCTACACCTTC
CDR3 protein: CASSSTGANYGYTF

clone size: .
V gene: TRBV7-2
D gene: .
J gene: TRBJ2-1
CDR3 DNA: TGTGCCAGCAGCTTCCAGCGGGTCCCCTACAATGAGCAGTTCTTC
CDR3 protein: CASSFQRVPYNEQFF

clone size: .
V gene: TRBV7-9
D gene: .
J gene: TRBJ1-1
CDR3 DNA: TGTGCCAGCAGCCTAAAGACAGGATTGAACACTGAAGCTTTCTTT
CDR3 protein: CASSLKTGLNTEAFF

clone size: once
V gene: TRBV7-9
D gene: .
J gene: TRBJ1-1
CDR3 DNA: TGTGCCAGCAGCTTAAATCCGGACACTGAAGCTTTCTTT
CDR3 protein: CASSLNPDTEAFF

clone size: .
V gene: TRBV7-9
D gene: TRBD1
J gene: TRBJ2-1
CDR3 DNA: TGTGCCAGCAGCTCCACGACAGGGGATCGCGAGCAGTTCTTC
CDR3 protein: CASSSTTGDREQFF

clone size: .
V gene: TRBV4-2
D gene: .
J gene: TRBJ1-2
CDR3 DNA: TGTGCCAGCAGCCATACAGGGTCGCGGGGCTACACCTTC
CDR3 protein: CASSHTGSRGYTF

clone size: .
V gene: TRBV11-2
D gene: .
J gene: TRBJ2-1
CDR3 DNA: TGTGCCAGCAGCCTCAGCTCGCCAGGGGTATCCCTTTACAATGAGCAGTTCTTC
CDR3 protein: CASSLSSPGVSLYNEQFF

clone size: .
V gene: TRBV5-6
D gene: TRBD1
J gene: TRBJ1-6
CDR3 DNA: TGTGCCAGCAGCTTGCCGGGACAGCATTATTCACCCCTCCACTTT
CDR3 protein: CASSLPGQHYSPLHF

clone size: .
V gene: TRBV7-9
D gene: .
J gene: TRBJ2-7
CDR3 DNA: TGTGCCAGCAGCTTAGCAGGGGTAGGCTACGAGCAGTACTTC
CDR3 protein: CASSLAGVGYEQYF

clone size: .
V gene: TRBV6-5
D gene: .
J gene: TRBJ2-7
CDR3 DNA: TGTGCCACCCGGACAGAGACCTACGAGCAGTACTTC
CDR3 protein: CATRTETYEQYF

clone size: .
V gene: TRBV12-5
D gene: TRBD1
J gene: TRBJ1-3
CDR3 DNA: TGTGCTAGTGGTCGCAGACAGGGGGCAAACACCATATATTTT
CDR3 protein: CASGRRQGANTIYF

clone size: .
V gene: TRBV4-2
D gene: TRBD1
J gene: TRBJ2-6
CDR3 DNA: TGTGCCAGCAGCCAAGTAGGAAGGACAGGGGTAGGGGCCAACGTCCTGACTTTC
CDR3 protein: CASSQVGRTGVGANVLTF

clone size: .
V gene: TRBV11-2
D gene: TRBD1
J gene: TRBJ1-4
CDR3 DNA: TGTGCCAGCAGCTTAATGGGACAGAACAATGAAAAACTGTTTTTT
CDR3 protein: CASSLMGQNNEKLFF

clone size: .
V gene: TRBV19
D gene: .
J gene: TRBJ1-2
CDR3 DNA: TGTGCCAGTAGTCCTACAGGGACCTATGGCTACACCTTC
CDR3 protein: CASSPTGTYGYTF

clone size: .
V gene: TRBV18
D gene: TRBD1
J gene: TRBJ1-1
CDR3 DNA: TGTGCCAGCTCACAAGGACAGGTAGGAGTTGGTACTGAAGCTTTCTTT
CDR3 protein: CASSQGQVGVGTEAFF

clone size: .
V gene: TRBV15
D gene: .
J gene: TRBJ2-1
CDR3 DNA: TGTGCCACCAGCAGGGCCGGGACATACTCCTACAATGAGCAGTTCTTC
CDR3 protein: CATSRAGTYSYNEQFF

clone size: .
V gene: TRBV28
D gene: .
J gene: TRBJ2-7
CDR3 DNA: TGTGCCAGCAGTTTCTATAGCTACGAGCAGTACTTC
CDR3 protein: CASSFYSYEQYF

clone size: .
V gene: TRBV7-8
D gene: TRBD2
J gene: TRBJ2-7
CDR3 DNA: TGTGCCAGCAGCTTAGTTAGCGGGGGGGCCTACGAGCAGTACTTC
CDR3 protein: CASSLVSGGAYEQYF

clone size: once
V gene: TRBV7-9
D gene: TRBD2
J gene: TRBJ2-1
CDR3 DNA: TGTGCCAGCAGCTTAGGAGGGACTAGGAACAATGAGCAGTTCTTC
CDR3 protein: CASSLGGTRNNEQFF

clone size: .
V gene: TRBV5-5
D gene: .
J gene: TRBJ2-7
CDR3 DNA: TGTGCCAGCACGAAACCCGGGTCCTACGAGCAGTACTTC
CDR3 protein: CASTKPGSYEQYF

clone size: .
V gene: TRBV6-5
D gene: TRBD2
J gene: TRBJ2-7
CDR3 DNA: TGTGCCAGCAGCTGGCTAGCGGGAGGTTACGAGCAGTACTTC
CDR3 protein: CASSWLAGGYEQYF

clone size: .
V gene: TRBV6-5
D gene: TRBD1
J gene: TRBJ1-2
CDR3 DNA: TGTGCCAGCAGTTATGGGGACAGGGGAAGTGGCTACACCTTC
CDR3 protein: CASSYGDRGSGYTF

clone size: once
V gene: TRBV5-1
D gene: TRBD1
J gene: TRBJ1-2
CDR3 DNA: TGCGCCAGCAGCTTGTCTGGGACAGGGGACTATGGCTACACCTTC
CDR3 protein: CASSLSGTGDYGYTF

clone size: .
V gene: TRBV7-8
D gene: TRBD2
J gene: TRBJ2-5
CDR3 DNA: TGTGCCAGCAGCTTAGGGGCTAGCGGGAGGGCCAGGCAAGAGACCCAGTACTTC
CDR3 protein: CASSLGASGRARQETQYF

clone size: .
V gene: TRBV5-1
D gene: .
J gene: TRBJ1-2
CDR3 DNA: TGCGCCAGCAGCTCGCCCGGACAGAACTATGGCTACACCTTC
CDR3 protein: CASSSPGQNYGYTF